One and the same sample provided the 13 T cell receptor beta chains below, sequenced in a study of Graves' ophthalmopathy and Graves' hyperthyroidism. Amplification of TCR beta CDR3 regions used RNA transcripts. HTBI-primed first-round RT-PCR preceded second-round multiplex PCR. Each CDR3 protein gets one entry after TCRdb re-called the multiplex PCR reads with MiXCR. The data show 300,000 to 400,000 distinct CDR3 sequences, roughly 16% seen once. Sequenced material: peripheral blood. Every receptor here comes from an adult man with Graves' ophthalmopathy.

This clonotype came up many times. The chain is built from TRBV14 and TRBJ2-7; unclear D gene. In germline, CDR1 is SGHDN, CDR2 FVKESK. V was cut by 0 bases and J by 5 bases, with 2 bases left in between. The CDR3 runs to 11 residues. The CDR3 nucleotides are TGTGCCAGCAGCCAAGAAAACGAGCAGTACTTC. Its protein is CASSQENEQYF.

This clonotype was recorded at least ten times. This rearrangement joins TRBV12-3 or TRBV12-4 to TRBJ2-2; D unclear. Trimming removed 5 bases at V and 6 bases at J, with 10 bases between. The CDR3 is 13 amino acids. The CDR3 sequence: CASSARSSGELFF. CDR3 bases: TGTGCCAGCAGTGCCAGGAGTTCCGGGGAGCTGTTTTTT.

This clonotype has only one observation. The chain joins TRBV10-3 to TRBJ1-5; possibly TRBD1 for D (5 bases). Trimming removed 1 base from V and 0 bases from J, with 7 bases in between. Germline V gives CDR1 ENHRY, CDR2 SYGVKD. CDR3 size: 15 residues. CDR3: CAISEWGDSNQPQHF. As DNA, the CDR3 is TGTGCCATCAGTGAGTGGGGGGATAGCAATCAGCCCCAGCATTTT.

This clonotype has a count of ten or more. This chain joins TRBV6-1 and TRBJ1-1, with D possibly TRBD1 on 5 matching bases. The V and J ends lost 5 bases and 1 base respectively, with 11 bases between them. The CDR3 is made up of 14 amino acids. In germline, CDR1 is MNHNS, CDR2 SASEGT. CDR3 protein: CASSRGGENTEAFF. The CDR3 coding sequence is TGTGCCAGCAGTCGCGGGGGGGAGAACACTGAAGCTTTCTTT.

The V gene is TRBV12-3 or TRBV12-4, the J gene TRBJ1-2, with D hard to call. V gave up 6 bases and J gave up 8 bases, with 16 bases separating them. This CDR3 spans 13 amino acids. This CDR3 reads CASSQNSGHGYTF. In DNA, the CDR3 is TGTGCCAGCAGCCAAAACAGCGGTCACGGCTACACCTTC.

The table lists this clonotype with many counts. The rearrangement uses TRBV6-1 and TRBJ1-3, with TRBD1 identical over 8 bases. Germline V CDR1 and CDR2: MNHNS, SASEGT. With V trimmed by 6 bases and J by 0 bases, 10 bases remained unmatched. This CDR3 has 17 residues. The CDR3 sequence is CASSLTGTGSSGNTIYF. The CDR3 DNA follows: TGTGCCAGCAGCTTGACCGGGACAGGCAGCTCTGGAAACACCATATATTTT.

Here the CDR3 DNA reads TGTGCCAGCAGCTTAGATGTCGGGACCCAAGAGACCCAGTACTTC. Translated, it gives CASSLDVGTQETQYF. The genes are TRBV11-2 and TRBJ2-5, with D perhaps given as TRBD1 or TRBD2 (5 bases each). Germline CDR1 reads SGHAT; CDR2 reads FQNNGV. Trimming stripped 0 bases from V and 1 base from J, with 9 bases between. The CDR3 is 15 amino acids.

This clonotype has ten or more counts. The chain uses TRBV12-3 or TRBV12-4 and TRBJ1-6; weak D call: TRBD1 (6 bases). V lost 6 bases and J lost 5, with 17 bases in between. This CDR3 has 16 residues. This chain's CDR3 is CASSQNRVPNNSPLHF. The CDR3 nucleotides read TGTGCCAGCAGCCAAAACAGGGTTCCCAATAATTCACCCCTCCACTTT.

The sample holds many counts of this clonotype. In nucleotides, the CDR3 is TGTGCCACCAGTGAGCCGGGGGGCGGGGAGCTGTTTTTT. Translating it yields CATSEPGGGELFF. The V and J genes are TRBV24-1 and TRBJ2-2; 7 nucleotides match TRBD2. CDR1 and CDR2 (germline): KGHDR, SFDVKD. This CDR3 spans 13 amino acids. With V trimmed by 4 bases and J by 7 bases, 2 bases remained unmatched.

This clonotype occurred many times. The rearrangement uses TRBV11-2 and TRBJ1-5; 7 bases line up with TRBD1. V dropped 4 bases and J dropped 0; count of bases not matched to a gene: 6. CDR1 is SGHAT, CDR2 FQNNGV, per germline. The CDR3 has 16 residues. For the CDR3, the DNA is TGTGCCAGCAGCTATCGGACAGGACTTAGCAATCAGCCCCAGCATTTT. This encodes CASSYRTGLSNQPQHF.

The chain is built from TRBV6-7 and TRBJ2-7; the match to TRBD1 covers 9 bases. TRBV6-7 is given ORF status, its function remaining uncertain. J gave up 5 bases and V 6 bases, and 5 bases lay outside the gene matches. The CDR3 totals 13 residues. The CDR3, as DNA: TGTGCCAGCAGCGGACAGGGGCTTAACGAGCAGTACTTC. Amino acids: CASSGQGLNEQYF.

The chain employs TRBV30 and TRBJ1-1, with D possibly matching TRBD1 (5 bases). CDR3 length equals 13 residues. V lost 4 bases and J lost 0, with 9 bases in between. Germline loops: CDR1 GTSNPN, CDR2 SVGIG (reference sequence). CDR3 DNA: TGTGCCTGGACAGGGTGGGTGAACACTGAAGCTTTCTTT. It is translated as CAWTGWVNTEAFF.

The sample holds many counts of this clonotype. The J gene is TRBJ2-2, the V gene TRBV28; D assignment may be TRBD1 or TRBD2 (5 bases each). Trimming shortened V by 6 bases and J by 7 bases, and 24 bases separated the two germline ends. This CDR3 contains 17 residues. The germline V gene has CDR1 MDHEN and CDR2 SYDVKM. CDR3 region: CASSPPAGTPSGGELFF. The CDR3 DNA sequence: TGTGCCAGCAGCCCCCCCGCCGGGACGCCATCCGGCGGGGAGCTGTTTTTT. Based on the CDR3 plus reference TRBV28 and TRBJ2-2, the full variable domain is DVKVTQSSRYLVKRTGEKVFLECVQDMDHENMFWYRQDPGLGLRLIYFSYDVKMKEKGDIPEGYSVSREKKERFSLILESASTNQTSMYLCASSPPAGTPSGGELFFGEGSRLTVL.